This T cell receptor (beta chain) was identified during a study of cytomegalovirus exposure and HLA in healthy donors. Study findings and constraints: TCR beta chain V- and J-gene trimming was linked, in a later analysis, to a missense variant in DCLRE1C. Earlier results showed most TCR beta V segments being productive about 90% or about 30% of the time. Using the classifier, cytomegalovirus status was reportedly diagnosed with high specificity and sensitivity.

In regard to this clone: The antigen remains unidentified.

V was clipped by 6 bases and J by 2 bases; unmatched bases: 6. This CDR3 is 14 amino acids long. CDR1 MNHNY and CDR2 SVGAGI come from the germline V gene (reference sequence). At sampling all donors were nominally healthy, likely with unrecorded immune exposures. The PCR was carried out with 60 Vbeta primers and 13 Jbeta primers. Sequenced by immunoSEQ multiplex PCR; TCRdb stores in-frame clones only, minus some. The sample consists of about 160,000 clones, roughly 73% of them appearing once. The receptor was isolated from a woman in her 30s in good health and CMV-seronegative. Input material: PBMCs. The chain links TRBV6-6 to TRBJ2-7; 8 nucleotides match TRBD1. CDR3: CASRRTGGPYEQYF. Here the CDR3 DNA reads TGTGCCAGCAGACGAACAGGGGGACCCTACGAGCAGTACTTC.